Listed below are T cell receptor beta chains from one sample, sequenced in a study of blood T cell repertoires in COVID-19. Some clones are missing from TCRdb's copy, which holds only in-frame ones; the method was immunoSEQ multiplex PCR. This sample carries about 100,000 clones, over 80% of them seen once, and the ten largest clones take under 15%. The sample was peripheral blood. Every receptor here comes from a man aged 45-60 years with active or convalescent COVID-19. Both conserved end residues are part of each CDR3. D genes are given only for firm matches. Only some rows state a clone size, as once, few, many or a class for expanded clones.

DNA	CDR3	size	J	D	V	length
TGCAGCGTTGTACAGGGAGGGACTGGAAACACCATATATTTT	CSVVQGGTGNTIYF	once	TRBJ1-3	-	TRBV29-1	14
TGTGCCAGCAGTGAAAAGGGACTAGCGGTTTACAATGAGCAGTTCTTC	CASSEKGLAVYNEQFF	once	TRBJ2-1	TRBD2	TRBV6-4	16
TGCGCCAGCAGAGAACCCTCTCAGGGTGGCGATGAAAAACTGTTTTTT	CASREPSQGGDEKLFF	-	TRBJ1-4	-	TRBV5-1	16
TGTGCCAGCAGGCCGGGTGTAAGGGGGCGAGATGAAAAACTGTTTTTT	CASRPGVRGRDEKLFF	-	TRBJ1-4	TRBD1	TRBV2	16
TGTGCCAGCAGCTCAGGGTTCCAGGACACTGAAGCTTTCTTT	CASSSGFQDTEAFF	-	TRBJ1-1	-	TRBV11-3	14
TGTGCCAGCAATCCGGCGGCCTCTCTGGACTATGGCTACACCTTC	CASNPAASLDYGYTF	-	TRBJ1-2	-	TRBV7-9	15
TGTGCCAGCAGCTTCAGGGGAATGAACACTGAAGCTTTCTTT	CASSFRGMNTEAFF	few	TRBJ1-1	-	TRBV7-9	14
TGTGCCAGTAGTATCGGGGGACGGTATAGCAATCAGCCCCAGCATTTT	CASSIGGRYSNQPQHF	-	TRBJ1-5	-	TRBV19	16
TGTGCCAGCAGCCAACAGGGTAGGGAGCAGTTCTTC	CASSQQGREQFF	-	TRBJ2-1	-	TRBV28	12
TGTGCCAGTAGTCCCCGCGGGATCTATGGCTACACCTTC	CASSPRGIYGYTF	-	TRBJ1-2	-	TRBV19	13
TGTGCCAGCAGCCAAGAAGCGGGAGGCCCGAGATTAACGCAGTATTTT	CASSQEAGGPRLTQYF	-	TRBJ2-3	TRBD2	TRBV3-1/TRBV3-2	16
TGTGCCAGCAGTTCAAAAAGCGGGGACAGGGCCAGCAATGAGCAGTTCTTC	CASSSKSGDRASNEQFF	few	TRBJ2-1	TRBD1	TRBV5-4	17
TGTGCCAGCTCACCGTCCCAGCGGGCGTACCAAGAGACCCAGTACTTC	CASSPSQRAYQETQYF	-	TRBJ2-5	-	TRBV18	16
TGTGCCACAGCCCCATCCGGGACTAGCGTAACCGGGGAGCTGTTTTTT	CATAPSGTSVTGELFF	-	TRBJ2-2	TRBD2	TRBV6-4	16
TGTGCCACCAGTGCCCCCGGGACAGGGGCTGGCGAGCAGTACTTC	CATSAPGTGAGEQYF	-	TRBJ2-7	TRBD1	TRBV24-1	15
TGTGCCAGCAGTTACGACACTAGCGACTACGAGCAGTACTTC	CASSYDTSDYEQYF	-	TRBJ2-7	TRBD2	TRBV6-5	14
TGTGCCAGCAGCTTGGGCCACGGAGAGACCCAGTACTTC	CASSLGHGETQYF	-	TRBJ2-5	-	TRBV5-5	13
TGTGCCAGCAGGGATACAGGGGGCGCAACCCACCGCCGCGAGCAGTACTTC	CASRDTGGATHRREQYF	few	TRBJ2-7	TRBD1	TRBV13	17
TGTGCCAGCAGCTTAGATCGGTCGGATGAGCAGTTCTTC	CASSLDRSDEQFF	once	TRBJ2-1	-	TRBV7-2	13
TGTGCCAGCAGCAAAGACAGCCCCGAGAACACTGAAGCTTTCTTT	CASSKDSPENTEAFF	-	TRBJ1-1	-	TRBV21-1	15
TGTGCCATATCGACAGGGCCTGACACTGAAGCTTTCTTT	CAISTGPDTEAFF	once	TRBJ1-1	TRBD1	TRBV10-3	13
TGTGCCAGTGGCCTAGCGGGCCGGGAGCAGTACTTC	CASGLAGREQYF	once	TRBJ2-7	TRBD2	TRBV2	12
TGTGCCACCGCAACTGCGGTTAGATCCTACGAGCAGTACTTC	CATATAVRSYEQYF	-	TRBJ2-7	-	TRBV5-5	14
TGTGCCAGTACACAGGGTAATAGCCAGCCCCAGCATTTT	CASTQGNSQPQHF	-	TRBJ1-5	-	TRBV2	13
TGTGCCAGCAGCTTAGTTAGCAGTACCTACGAGCAGTACTTC	CASSLVSSTYEQYF	-	TRBJ2-7	-	TRBV7-9	14
TGCAGTGCTAGTTTGGAAGGCAGGGATACGCAGTATTTT	CSASLEGRDTQYF	-	TRBJ2-3	-	TRBV20-1	13
TGTGCCAGCAGCCAATTGGACAGGGTCACAGATACGCAGTATTTT	CASSQLDRVTDTQYF	-	TRBJ2-3	TRBD1	TRBV7-6	15
TGCAGTGCTAGTCCCATCTCTCCTAGCGGGAGGTTTTACGAGCAGTACTTC	CSASPISPSGRFYEQYF	once	TRBJ2-7	TRBD2	TRBV20-1	17
TGTGCCAGCAGCTTTTACAGCGGGAGGGAGACCCAGTACTTC	CASSFYSGRETQYF	-	TRBJ2-5	TRBD2	TRBV5-6	14
TGTGCCAGCAGCCAAAGGGACAGTCCTCTCTATGGCTACACCTTC	CASSQRDSPLYGYTF	once	TRBJ1-2	TRBD1	TRBV14	15
TGTGCCAGCAGCTACGGGAGTCCCTCCTACGAGCAGTACTTC	CASSYGSPSYEQYF	-	TRBJ2-7	-	TRBV5-6	14
TGTGCCAGTAGTATCAGGGGCACTGAAGCTTTCTTT	CASSIRGTEAFF	-	TRBJ1-1	-	TRBV19	12
TGTGCCAGCCGGCTAGCGGGAGGGTCCTACGAGCAGTACTTC	CASRLAGGSYEQYF	once	TRBJ2-7	TRBD2	TRBV19	14
TGCGCCAGCAGTGTATCAGGCGTGAACACTGAAGCTTTCTTT	CASSVSGVNTEAFF	-	TRBJ1-1	-	TRBV10-1	14
TGTGCCAGTAGTCGGGGACAGGGGGCAACTAATGAAAAACTGTTTTTT	CASSRGQGATNEKLFF	-	TRBJ1-4	TRBD1	TRBV19	16
TGTGCCAGCAGCCCGGGACACGAGAACACTGAAGCTTTCTTT	CASSPGHENTEAFF	-	TRBJ1-1	-	TRBV7-9	14
TGTGCCAGCAGCGTCACGGGGAGTGGAAACACCATATATTTT	CASSVTGSGNTIYF	-	TRBJ1-3	-	TRBV9	14
TGTGCCAGCAGCCGCCATATTAGCGGTTCCTACAATGAGCAGTTCTTC	CASSRHISGSYNEQFF	-	TRBJ2-1	-	TRBV14	16
TGTGCCAGCAGCGATACACTAGGTTCAGAGACCCAGTACTTC	CASSDTLGSETQYF	once	TRBJ2-5	-	TRBV9	14
TGTGCCACCAGTCGTACGGGGACAGATACGCAGTATTTT	CATSRTGTDTQYF	-	TRBJ2-3	-	TRBV24-1	13
TGTGCCAGCAGTCCCGGGTCCGGTCGGGGGAACTATGGCTACACCTTC	CASSPGSGRGNYGYTF	-	TRBJ1-2	-	TRBV27	16
TGTGCCAGCAGCTTAAAACGACAGGGGCGGCACGAGCAGTACTTC	CASSLKRQGRHEQYF	-	TRBJ2-7	TRBD1	TRBV11-3	15
TGTGCCAGCAGTCGCCGGGACAGGGGGCCAGCTAATGAAAAACTGTTTTTT	CASSRRDRGPANEKLFF	-	TRBJ1-4	TRBD1	TRBV6-6	17
TGTGCCAGTACCCCCGGACTAGCGGAGAGCTCCTACAATGAGCAGTTCTTC	CASTPGLAESSYNEQFF	-	TRBJ2-1	TRBD2	TRBV19	17
TGTGCCAGCAGCTTAAGTATCGGGGGGCAGGAGCCCCAGCATTTT	CASSLSIGGQEPQHF	few	TRBJ1-5	-	TRBV7-9	15
TGTGCCAGCTCACCCAGGCTACCGGACAATGAGCAGTTCTTC	CASSPRLPDNEQFF	-	TRBJ2-1	-	TRBV18	14
TGTGCCAGCCGCGGGGGGGGCGATGAGCAGTTCTTC	CASRGGGDEQFF	-	TRBJ2-1	TRBD2	TRBV19	12
TGCGCCAGCAGTGAGGGACTAGCGGGAGTAAAACAGTACTTC	CASSEGLAGVKQYF	-	TRBJ2-7	TRBD2	TRBV10-2	14
TGTGCCAGCAGCTTGGCAGAGAACACTGAAGCTTTCTTT	CASSLAENTEAFF	few	TRBJ1-1	-	TRBV5-4	13
TGTGCCAGCAGCTTAGACCCGGGATCGCCCCAGCATTTT	CASSLDPGSPQHF	-	TRBJ1-5	-	TRBV7-3	13
TGCGCCAGCAACCCTCTTGGGAGTTCAGATACGCAGTATTTT	CASNPLGSSDTQYF	-	TRBJ2-3	-	TRBV5-1	14